This TCR beta chain came from a study of metastatic and nonmetastatic thyroid tumors. This clone was observed many times. V was trimmed by 5 bases and J by 1 base, leaving 11 bases between them. The CDR3 loop spans 13 amino acids. Germline V CDR1 and CDR2: DFQATT, SNEGSKA (reference sequence). Through MiXCR, TCRdb re-clonotyped the PCR reads. The sample has tens of thousands of clones, approximately 14% seen once; the top ten hold over 6%. Every patient underwent thyroid surgery untreated. The source of this sequence is a male donor with papillary thyroid cancer or a benign thyroid nodule (not recorded which). Some clones in this sample may be carry-over from other donors' samples. The specimen was blood. This rearrangement joins TRBV20-1 to TRBJ2-5; D is tentatively TRBD1 or TRBD2 (5 bases each). CDR3 region: CSAPRDGQETQYF. CDR3 nucleotide sequence: TGCAGTGCTCCACGGGACGGCCAAGAGACCCAGTACTTC.